The 3 T cell receptor beta chains below all came from one sample that was sequenced in a study of chemoradiotherapy in HPV16-positive cancers. The repertoire was sequenced with immunoSEQ multiplex PCR; TCRdb's copy has only in-frame clones and lacks some. The data contain tens of thousands of clones, more than 70% of them singletons. The input for sequencing was blood, taken from a patient who underwent chemoradiotherapy. The source of these receptors is a human donor with HPV-associated anogenital cancer.

The chain employs TRBV7-9 and TRBJ2-4; tentatively, D is TRBD1 (6 bases). V lost 5 bases, J lost 4 bases, and 12 bases lay in between. CDR1 SEHNR and CDR2 FQNEAQ come from the germline V gene (reference sequence). The length of the CDR3 is 14 residues. The CDR3 DNA reads TGTGCCAGCAGCCCTGGGGGCTCGAAAAACATTCAGTACTTC. Translating gives CASSPGGSKNIQYF. The whole variable domain, remainder taken from reference TRBV7-9 and TRBJ2-4, is DTGVSQNPRHKITKRGQNVTFRCDPISEHNRLYWYRQTLGQGPEFLTYFQNEAQLEKSRLLSDRFSAERPKGSFSTLEIQRTEQGDSAMYLCASSPGGSKNIQYFGAGTRLSVL.

The genes are TRBV30 and TRBJ1-1; no reliable D call. CDR3 length: 13 amino acids. V gave up 4 bases and J gave up 1 base, with 10 bases separating them. In germline, CDR1 is GTSNPN, CDR2 SVGIG (reference sequence). The chain's CDR3 is CAWMSGGNTEAFF. The CDR3 DNA reads TGTGCCTGGATGTCAGGCGGGAACACTGAAGCTTTCTTT.

This sequence joins TRBV25-1 and TRBJ2-3, with TRBD2 matching over 7 bases. The CDR3 totals 13 residues. With V trimmed by 6 bases and J by 4 bases, 4 bases remained unmatched. The germline V gene has CDR1 MGHDK and CDR2 SYGVNS. CDR3 sequence reads: CASRSGVSDTQYF. Written as DNA, the CDR3 is TGTGCCAGCAGAAGCGGGGTCTCAGATACGCAGTATTTT.